This record looks at one T cell receptor beta chain sequence and its context. What it binds is unknown. This CDR3 comprises 12 residues. Germline loops: CDR1 SGHAT, CDR2 FQNNGV. Trimming took 5 bases from V and 10 from J, leaving 15 bases between them. This entry comes from a study of cytotoxic CD8 clonotypes in ibrutinib-treated CLL. Looking at the study overall: The subjects consisted of about eleven relapsed/refractory and fewer than 16 treatment-naive individuals, with around 17 IGHV unmutated. Partial response occurred in approximately 25 patients and complete response in 2; at median approximately 70 months, around 15 remained remitted and roughly 12 progressed.

Method: immunoSEQ multiplex PCR; TCRdb's copy keeps in-frame clones and lacks some. Among fewer than 300,000 clones listed, approximately 79% were seen once. Study-level results: Treatment left the uncommon public clonotypes either contracted or stable in frequency.

The authors obtained approximately 2.2 micrograms of genomic DNA from cryopreserved PBMCs for TCR beta libraries. The J gene is TRBJ2-7, the V gene TRBV11-2; D unresolved. The sequence was obtained from a human donor with chronic lymphocytic leukemia. The sequencing here drew on PBMCs, taken at disease progression, from a patient treated with ibrutinib. The CDR3 loop reads CASSIRVTEQYF. The CDR3 nucleotides read TGTGCCAGCAGCATTCGGGTTACGGAACAGTACTTC.